This T cell receptor (beta chain) was recovered during a study of OX40 agonist ivuxolimab in advanced cancers. Study context: It was ivuxolimab, an agonistic anti-OX40 (CD134) antibody, that patients were treated with.

Baseline was the first blood sampling point, followed by cycle 4 day 1 and cycle 7 day 1. Sequenced by immunoSEQ multiplex PCR; TCRdb stores in-frame clones only, minus some. Here the sample spans approximately 130,000 clones, approximately 90% being singletons. Trimming removed 6 bases from V and 6 bases from J, with 11 bases in between. The CDR3 length is 12 residues. CDR1 and CDR2 (germline): MDHEN, SYDVKM. This rearrangement joins TRBV28 to TRBJ1-2, with D perhaps TRBD1 (5 bases). The sample in question was CD4+ or CD8+ T cells sorted from blood, obtained in a trial of the OX40 agonist ivuxolimab. This TCR derives from an adult with an advanced solid tumor such as melanoma, head and neck, liver or kidney cancer. The CDR3: CASRPPGNGYTF. The CDR3 DNA reads TGTGCCAGCAGGCCCCCAGGGAATGGCTACACCTTC.